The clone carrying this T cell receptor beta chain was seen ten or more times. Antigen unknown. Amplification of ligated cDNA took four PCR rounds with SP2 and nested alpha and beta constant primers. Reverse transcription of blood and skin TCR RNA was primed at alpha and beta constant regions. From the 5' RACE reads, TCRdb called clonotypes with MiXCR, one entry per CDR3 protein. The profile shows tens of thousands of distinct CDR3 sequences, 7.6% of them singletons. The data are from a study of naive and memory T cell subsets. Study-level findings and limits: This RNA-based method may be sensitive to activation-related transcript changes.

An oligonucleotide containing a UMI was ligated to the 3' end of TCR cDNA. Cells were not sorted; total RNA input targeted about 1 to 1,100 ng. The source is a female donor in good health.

This chain's CDR3 is CASSLDFAGANVLTF. DNA for the CDR3: TGTGCCAGCAGTCTCGACTTCGCTGGGGCCAACGTCCTGACTTTC. The chain carries TRBV12-3 or TRBV12-4 and TRBJ2-6; D is unresolved. The length of the CDR3 is 15 residues. Between the trimmed V and J ends, which lost 5 bases and 2 bases, there was a span of 10 bases.